The rows below give T cell receptor beta chains drawn from one sample of a study of blood T cell repertoires in COVID-19. Method: immunoSEQ multiplex PCR; TCRdb's copy keeps in-frame clones and lacks some. The sample yields 120,000 or so clones, approximately 82% seen once. The sample consisted of peripheral blood. The receptors stem from a woman between 50 and 59 years old with acute or convalescent COVID-19. The CDR3 runs from the conserved cysteine through the conserved F or W. A D gene is named only where the DNA matches it firmly. A clone size is listed for some rows: how often the clone was seen (once, few, many), or a class if it is expanded.

D gene: .; J gene: TRBJ1-1; CDR3 length: 11; V gene: TRBV30; clone size: .; CDR3 DNA: TGTGCCTGGAGTGTACGGGTAGAGGCTTTCTTT; CDR3 protein: CAWSVRVEAFF
D gene: TRBD2; J gene: TRBJ2-5; CDR3 length: 16; V gene: TRBV5-6; clone size: once; CDR3 DNA: TGTGCCAGCAGCCCTCCCCCCGCTAGCGGACAAGAGACCCAGTACTTC; CDR3 protein: CASSPPPASGQETQYF
D gene: .; J gene: TRBJ2-3; CDR3 length: 16; V gene: TRBV28; clone size: few; CDR3 DNA: TGTGCCAGCAGGAATTGGGTGAGGGATAGCACAGATACGCAGTATTTT; CDR3 protein: CASRNWVRDSTDTQYF
D gene: .; J gene: TRBJ1-1; CDR3 length: 15; V gene: TRBV7-9; clone size: .; CDR3 DNA: TGTGCCAGCAGCTTAGCGGGGGCAGAGAACACTGAAGCTTTCTTT; CDR3 protein: CASSLAGAENTEAFF
D gene: TRBD2; J gene: TRBJ2-1; CDR3 length: 12; V gene: TRBV19; clone size: .; CDR3 DNA: TGTGCCAGTAGTGGGGGGGGTCTAGGGCAGTTCTTC; CDR3 protein: CASSGGGLGQFF
D gene: .; J gene: TRBJ1-1; CDR3 length: 14; V gene: TRBV5-1; clone size: .; CDR3 DNA: TGCGCCAGCAGCTTGAAGGCCCAGGGCGATGAAGCTTTCTTT; CDR3 protein: CASSLKAQGDEAFF
D gene: TRBD1; J gene: TRBJ1-2; CDR3 length: 15; V gene: TRBV7-9; clone size: .; CDR3 DNA: TGTGCCAGCAGCTTAGCCGGACAGGGAATTGGTGGCTACACCTTC; CDR3 protein: CASSLAGQGIGGYTF
D gene: .; J gene: TRBJ1-4; CDR3 length: 15; V gene: TRBV18; clone size: .; CDR3 DNA: TGTGCCAGCTCGCCACGGGGCGGGGGGCAGGAAAAACTGTTTTTT; CDR3 protein: CASSPRGGGQEKLFF
D gene: .; J gene: TRBJ1-2; CDR3 length: 13; V gene: TRBV2; clone size: .; CDR3 DNA: TGTGCCAAACGAGCGGGCGAAAACTATGGCTACACCTTC; CDR3 protein: CAKRAGENYGYTF
D gene: .; J gene: TRBJ1-1; CDR3 length: 14; V gene: TRBV7-9; clone size: .; CDR3 DNA: TGTGCCAGCAGCTTAGCGGGGACATACACTGAAGCTTTCTTT; CDR3 protein: CASSLAGTYTEAFF
D gene: .; J gene: TRBJ2-3; CDR3 length: 13; V gene: TRBV13; clone size: .; CDR3 DNA: TGTGCCAGCAGCACTAGGATCACAGATACGCAGTATTTT; CDR3 protein: CASSTRITDTQYF
D gene: TRBD2; J gene: TRBJ2-3; CDR3 length: 20; V gene: TRBV2; clone size: .; CDR3 DNA: TGTGCCAGCAGCTCTCTCGAAGGACTAGCGGGCCCACTATGCACAGATACGCAGTATTTT; CDR3 protein: CASSSLEGLAGPLCTDTQYF
D gene: TRBD1; J gene: TRBJ2-1; CDR3 length: 13; V gene: TRBV14; clone size: .; CDR3 DNA: TGTGCCAGCAGCCAAGTTTCAGGGGGAGAGCAGTTCTTC; CDR3 protein: CASSQVSGGEQFF
D gene: TRBD2; J gene: TRBJ2-2; CDR3 length: 15; V gene: TRBV5-1; clone size: .; CDR3 DNA: TGCGCCAGCAGCTTGGGGACTAGCGTCACCGGGGAGCTGTTTTTT; CDR3 protein: CASSLGTSVTGELFF
D gene: TRBD1; J gene: TRBJ1-1; CDR3 length: 16; V gene: TRBV10-3; clone size: .; CDR3 DNA: TGTGCCACCGGACAGGAAGAGGGGAGACAGCGACCTGAAGCTTTCTTT; CDR3 protein: CATGQEEGRQRPEAFF
D gene: TRBD1; J gene: TRBJ1-1; CDR3 length: 13; V gene: TRBV29-1; clone size: .; CDR3 DNA: TGCAGCGTTCCAGGGCTGACAGGGATTGGGGCTTTCTTT; CDR3 protein: CSVPGLTGIGAFF
D gene: TRBD1; J gene: TRBJ1-2; CDR3 length: 14; V gene: TRBV6-5; clone size: once; CDR3 DNA: TGTGCCAGCACAACGAGGACAGGGACCTATGGCTACACCTTC; CDR3 protein: CASTTRTGTYGYTF
D gene: .; J gene: TRBJ1-1; CDR3 length: 13; V gene: TRBV27; clone size: .; CDR3 DNA: TGTGCCAGCAGCCCCAACAGGGCCCCTGAAGCTTTCTTT; CDR3 protein: CASSPNRAPEAFF
D gene: TRBD2; J gene: TRBJ2-3; CDR3 length: 13; V gene: TRBV10-3; clone size: once; CDR3 DNA: TGTGCCATTGCGGGAGCCGACACAGATACGCAGTATTTT; CDR3 protein: CAIAGADTDTQYF
D gene: .; J gene: TRBJ1-2; CDR3 length: 13; V gene: TRBV7-8; clone size: few; CDR3 DNA: TGTGCCAGCAGCTCCAGGGTTAACTATGGCTACACCTTC; CDR3 protein: CASSSRVNYGYTF
D gene: .; J gene: TRBJ1-1; CDR3 length: 12; V gene: TRBV20-1; clone size: .; CDR3 DNA: TGCAGTGCTAGTTTCATGAACACTGAAGCTTTCTTT; CDR3 protein: CSASFMNTEAFF
D gene: .; J gene: TRBJ2-7; CDR3 length: 14; V gene: TRBV11-1; clone size: .; CDR3 DNA: TGTGCCAGCAGCTTAGCTAGCGGACCTTACGAGCAGTACTTC; CDR3 protein: CASSLASGPYEQYF
D gene: TRBD1; J gene: TRBJ1-2; CDR3 length: 13; V gene: TRBV6-6; clone size: .; CDR3 DNA: TGTGCCAGCAGTCCGGGGACAGGGGATGGCTACACCTTC; CDR3 protein: CASSPGTGDGYTF
D gene: TRBD1; J gene: TRBJ1-1; CDR3 length: 13; V gene: TRBV5-1; clone size: .; CDR3 DNA: TGCGCCAGCAGCGCAAGGGGGCCTATTGAAGCTTTCTTT; CDR3 protein: CASSARGPIEAFF
D gene: .; J gene: TRBJ1-2; CDR3 length: 17; V gene: TRBV3-1/TRBV3-2; clone size: .; CDR3 DNA: TGTGCCAGCAGCCAAGAGGGCAGGGGCACGATGGGCTATGGCTACACCTTC; CDR3 protein: CASSQEGRGTMGYGYTF